Following are 14 T cell receptor beta chains from one sample sequenced in a study of CD8 T cells in ankylosing spondylitis. TCRdb analysed the 5' RACE reads with MiXCR anew, one entry per CDR3 protein. The sample gives about 64,000 distinct CDR3 sequences, approximately 6% of which show up once; roughly 5% is in the top ten. Material for sequencing was synovial fluid, either unsorted or a sorted T cell fraction (not recorded which). The receptors derive from a male donor with ankylosing spondylitis.

This clonotype was observed a handful of times. V usage is TRBV20-1 and J usage is TRBJ1-5; TRBD1 matches at 7 bases. The V and J ends lost 6 bases and 0 bases, in that order; junction bases with no gene match: 5. The germline gives CDR1 DFQATT, CDR2 SNEGSKA (reference sequence). CDR3 length: 14 residues. CDR3 nucleotide sequence: TGCAGTGCAAACAGGGGTGTTAGCAATCAGCCCCAGCATTTT. Translated: CSANRGVSNQPQHF.

The chain recombines TRBV19 with TRBJ1-5; 9 bases agree with TRBD1. V trimming: 9 bases; J trimming: 5 bases; junction bases outside the gene matches: 5. The CDR3 runs to 13 residues. The germline CDR1 and CDR2 sequences are LNHDA and SQIVND (reference sequence). The CDR3 region has the DNA TGTGCCAGCGGACAGGGGAGGGATCAGCCCCAGCATTTT. Translating it yields CASGQGRDQPQHF.

This clonotype was detected ten times or more. This chain joins TRBV12-3 or TRBV12-4 and TRBJ1-3, with D tentatively TRBD1 (5 bases). The CDR3 sequence is 15 residues long. The ends were cut back, 2 bases at V and 4 bases at J, with 12 bases in the middle. CDR3 protein: CASSLWGRRGNTIYF. In DNA, the CDR3 is TGTGCCAGCAGTTTATGGGGCAGAAGGGGAAACACCATATATTTT.

Ten or more counts support this clonotype. The chain joins TRBV20-1 to TRBJ2-1, with a possible D match to TRBD1 (7 bases). The CDR3 is made up of 11 amino acids. The V end was cut by 8 bases, the J end by 9 bases, with 14 bases between. Germline CDR1 and CDR2: DFQATT and SNEGSKA (reference sequence). The CDR3 region is CSLTRGLEQFF. DNA for the CDR3: TGCAGTTTGACTAGGGGGCTTGAGCAGTTCTTC.

This clonotype was seen many times. The chain combines TRBV4-1 with TRBJ1-2; D call uncertain. V lost 1 base to trimming and J lost 0 bases, with 15 bases between them. The CDR3 covers 17 residues. Germline CDR1 reads MGHRA; CDR2 reads YSYEKL. CDR3 loop: CASSQVIRTKANYGYTF. The CDR3 DNA reads as TGCGCCAGCAGCCAAGTTATCAGGACCAAGGCTAACTATGGCTACACCTTC.

This clonotype has at least ten counts. The V and J genes are TRBV11-1 and TRBJ2-1; 11 bases match TRBD1. This CDR3 contains 16 residues. Trimming at V came to 5 bases and at J to 7 bases, leaving 10 bases not matched to a gene. The germline gives CDR1 SGHAT, CDR2 FQDESV (reference sequence). The DNA for the CDR3 is TGTGCCAGCAGCCGAGCGGGACAGGGGGTTTGGAATGAGCAGTTCTTC. Its protein is CASSRAGQGVWNEQFF.

This clonotype was recorded at least ten times. The rearrangement joins TRBV7-2 to TRBJ2-1, with 10 positions matching TRBD2. The germline V gene encodes CDR1 SGHTA and CDR2 FQGNSA. This CDR3 has 16 residues. The V gene end was trimmed by 6 bases and the J gene end by 4 bases; junction bases not matched to a gene: 9. In DNA, the CDR3 is TGTGCCAGCAGACCCCCTAGCGGGAGTGGGTACAATGAGCAGTTCTTC. It yields the protein CASRPPSGSGYNEQFF.

The chain uses TRBV18 and TRBJ2-7, with D possibly called TRBD1 or TRBD2 (5 bases each). Germline values: CDR1 KGHSH, CDR2 LQKENI. The CDR3 has 16 residues. V shed 3 bases and J shed 6 bases, with 21 bases lying between them. The CDR3 is CASSPYAGSQFPEQYF. The CDR3 DNA is TGTGCCAGCTCACCCTATGCAGGGAGCCAATTCCCCGAGCAGTACTTC.

This clonotype was picked up many times. J is TRBJ2-7 and V is TRBV28; possibly TRBD1 or TRBD2 for D (5 bases each). CDR1 is MDHEN, CDR2 SYDVKM, per germline. The germline V and J ends were trimmed by 8 bases and 0 bases, with 8 bases remaining between them. The CDR3 totals 12 residues. DNA for the CDR3: TGTGCCAGCGAGAGGGGCTCCTACGAGCAGTACTTC. Encoded protein: CASERGSYEQYF.

This rearrangement joins TRBV12-3 or TRBV12-4 to TRBJ2-7; 8 bases are a match to TRBD2. The CDR3 consists of 13 residues. The junction had 6 bases not matched to a gene; V was cut back by 7 bases and J by 4 bases. CDR3 residues: CASTRAGAYEQYF. Here the CDR3 DNA reads TGTGCCAGCACCCGAGCGGGAGCATACGAGCAGTACTTC.

This clonotype was recorded many times. V is TRBV12-3 or TRBV12-4 and J is TRBJ1-1, with D unclear. The germline V and J ends were trimmed by 6 bases and 6 bases, with 14 bases remaining between them. This CDR3 spans 13 amino acids. CDR3 sequence: CASSRQWWAEAFF. CDR3 in DNA: TGTGCCAGCAGCAGACAATGGTGGGCTGAAGCTTTCTTT.

This clonotype was seen at least ten times. The rearrangement uses TRBV12-3 or TRBV12-4 and TRBJ2-4; TRBD2 matches 13 bases. This CDR3 region has 18 residues. V lost 6 bases and J lost 0; bases outside the gene matches: 8. The CDR3 coding sequence is TGTGCCAGCAGCCCTGGACTAGCGGGAGCTGGAGCCAAAAACATTCAGTACTTC. Translating it yields CASSPGLAGAGAKNIQYF.

The chain uses TRBV28 and TRBJ1-5; weak D call: TRBD1 (6 bases). The CDR3 spans 15 residues. Germline V gene data show CDR1 as MDHEN and CDR2 as SYDVKM. V gave up 6 bases and J gave up 4 bases, with 16 bases separating them. CDR3 region: CASSPGDKRNQPQHF. CDR3 nucleotide sequence: TGTGCCAGCAGCCCCGGGGACAAACGTAATCAGCCCCAGCATTTT.

There are many counts of this clonotype. Here the CDR3 reads CSARERDGTRGYYGYTF. As DNA, the CDR3 is TGCAGTGCTAGAGAGAGGGACGGGACAAGGGGCTACTATGGCTACACCTTC. The chain carries TRBV20-1 and TRBJ1-2; possibly TRBD1 for D (6 bases). This CDR3 is built from 17 residues. CDR1 and CDR2 from the germline V gene are DFQATT and SNEGSKA (reference sequence). Deletions cut 0 bases from V and 3 bases from J, with 20 bases between.